Included here is one T cell receptor (beta chain) sequence, with context. What it recognizes is unknown. The sample originates from a study of identifying expanded T cells in peripheral blood. Whole-study results and caveats: Two-week clone count variance significantly increased as total template count grew. Approximately 1.1 clones differed between technical replicates, versus around 15 and 19 over time.

The V and J ends lost 3 bases and 0 bases respectively, with 16 bases between them. Germline V gene data show CDR1 as MRHNA and CDR2 as SNTAGT. This CDR3 is 17 amino acids long. This table comes from immunoSEQ multiplex PCR, and its TCRdb copy is limited to in-frame clones, with some not included. The profile shows more than 80,000 clones, about 91% of them singletons. Sequenced material: blood. V gene TRBV6-4 combines with J gene TRBJ2-3; no clear D. The clonotype was recovered from a person aged 18-70 years in good health. The CDR3 DNA reads as TGTGCCAGCAGTGAATCGTGGGAAGGGTCCAGCACAGATACGCAGTATTTT. Encoded protein: CASSESWEGSSTDTQYF.